These 26 T cell receptor beta chains came from one sample sequenced in a study of blood T cell repertoires in COVID-19. Clones were read by immunoSEQ multiplex PCR, and TCRdb kept only the in-frame ones, dropping some. Of some 320,000 clones listed, 88% are singletons. The sequenced sample consisted of peripheral blood. Every receptor here comes from a woman aged 30 to 39 who had recovered from COVID-19.

This clone was detected only a few times. The chain has TRBV27 and TRBJ1-5; maybe TRBD1 (5 bases). Trimming stripped 1 base from V and 5 bases from J, with 9 bases between. CDR1 is MNHEY and CDR2 is SMNVEV in the germline V gene (reference sequence). The CDR3 contains 14 residues. The DNA for the CDR3 is TGTGCCAGCAGTTTATTAGTAGGGGATCAGCCCCAGCATTTT. It encodes CASSLLVGDQPQHF.

The chain recombines TRBV7-3 with TRBJ2-7; 14 bases are shared with TRBD2. Losses at the gene ends were 2 bases for V and 2 bases for J; bases not matched to a gene: 11. The CDR3 sequence is 19 residues long. Germline-derived CDR1 and CDR2 are SGHTA and FQGTGA. CDR3 region: CASSLYARLAGGPPYEQYF. The CDR3 bases are TGTGCCAGCAGCTTATACGCTCGACTAGCGGGGGGGCCTCCCTACGAGCAGTACTTC.

The chain links TRBV3-1 (or the pseudogene TRBV3-2) to TRBJ1-1; D possibly corresponds to TRBD1 (6 bases). Trimming cost V 3 bases and J 10 bases, with 12 bases left between them. The CDR3 contains 12 residues. CDR1 LGHDT and CDR2 YNNKEL come from the germline V gene (reference sequence). The CDR3 region is CASSHQQGGAFF. The CDR3 bases are TGTGCCAGCAGCCATCAACAGGGTGGAGCTTTCTTT.

The rearrangement joins TRBV27 to TRBJ2-2; perhaps TRBD2 as D (5 bases). The CDR3 runs to 16 residues. In germline, CDR1 is MNHEY, CDR2 SMNVEV (reference sequence). The V end lost 5 bases, the J end lost 0 bases, and 13 bases lay between the germline ends. CDR3 DNA: TGTGCCAGCAGTCCCCCGGGATACGCGAACACCGGGGAGCTGTTTTTT. This translates into CASSPPGYANTGELFF.

This chain joins TRBV4-2 and TRBJ2-5; 12 bases are a match to TRBD2. This CDR3 spans 16 amino acids. CDR1 is LGHNA, CDR2 YNFKEQ, per germline. With 1 base clipped from V and 3 bases from J, the junction kept 3 bases outside the gene matches. CDR3 nucleotide sequence: TGTGCCAGCAGCCAAGTTGGACTAGCGGGAAAAGAGACCCAGTACTTC. The encoded protein is CASSQVGLAGKETQYF.

The chain carries TRBV28 and TRBJ1-1, with a possible D match to TRBD1 (5 bases). The CDR3 runs to 12 residues. Germline V lookup: CDR1 MDHEN, CDR2 SYDVKM. Trimming took 6 bases from V and 6 from J, leaving 11 bases between them. CDR3 bases: TGTGCCAGCAGCATGGGGGGATCTGAAGCTTTCTTT. Encoded protein: CASSMGGSEAFF.

This chain uses TRBV6-2 or TRBV6-3 with TRBJ2-5, with 8 bases identical to TRBD2. V was pared by 0 bases and J by 5 bases, with 5 bases of the junction left unmatched. Germline V gene data show CDR1 as MNHEY and CDR2 as SVGEGT. The CDR3 loop spans 15 amino acids. CDR3 in amino acids: CASSYSSGTRETQYF. Here the CDR3 DNA reads TGTGCCAGCAGTTACTCCTCCGGGACTAGGGAGACCCAGTACTTC.

To note about this clone: This specimen includes other DNA sequences encoding the same CDR3. V is TRBV2 and J is TRBJ2-5; D call uncertain. Trimming pared 5 bases from V and 3 bases from J, leaving 4 bases between. CDR3 size: 11 residues. Germline CDR1 is SNHLY and CDR2 is FYNNEI. The CDR3 DNA is TGTGCCAGCAGTCGGGAAGAGACCCAGTACTTC. This codes for CASSREETQYF.

The chain employs TRBV7-9 and TRBJ1-5, with D unclear. The CDR3 is 13 residues long. The germline CDR1 and CDR2 sequences are SEHNR and FQNEAQ (reference sequence). V gave up 5 bases and J gave up 0 bases, with 5 bases separating them. CDR3: CASSPYSNQPQHF. Here the CDR3 DNA reads TGTGCCAGCAGCCCGTATAGCAATCAGCCCCAGCATTTT. Using reference TRBV7-9 and TRBJ1-5 for the parts outside the CDR3, the full variable domain is DTGVSQNPRHKITKRGQNVTFRCDPISEHNRLYWYRQTLGQGPEFLTYFQNEAQLEKSRLLSDRFSAERPKGSFSTLEIQRTEQGDSAMYLCASSPYSNQPQHFGDGTRLSIL.

This clone was observed a few times. The gene calls are TRBV1 and TRBJ2-2; the table assigns TRBD2, which was not confirmed against the DNA. TRBV1 is a pseudogene locus. The CDR3 extends over 14 amino acids. The CDR3 DNA reads as TGCACCAGCCGAAAGGGAGGAAAGGCCGGGGAGCTGTTTTTT. Protein: CTSRKGGKAGELFF.

This chain joins TRBV19 and TRBJ1-2; weak D call: TRBD1 (5 bases). The CDR3 has 14 residues. The germline V gene has CDR1 LNHDA and CDR2 SQIVND (reference sequence). Trimming shortened V by 7 bases and J by 4 bases, and 16 bases separated the two germline ends. As DNA, the CDR3 is TGTGCCAGTACCAAACTGACGGGGGGCTATGGCTACACCTTC. Translating it yields CASTKLTGGYGYTF.

The chain joins TRBV5-8 to TRBJ2-1; tentatively, D is TRBD2 (5 bases). From germline, CDR1 is SGHTS and CDR2 YDEGEE. CDR3 length: 15 amino acids. V was cut by 2 bases and J by 15 bases, with 24 bases left in between. CDR3 region: CASSFVYTTTARGFF. CDR3 bases: TGTGCCAGCAGCTTTGTGTACACTACAACGGCCCGGGGGTTCTTC. Filled out from reference TRBV5-8 and TRBJ2-1, the complete variable domain reads EAGVTQSPTHLIKTRGQQATLRCSPISGHTSVYWYQQALGLGLQFLLWYDEGEERNRGNFPPRFSGRQFPNYSSELNVNALELEDSALYLCASSFVYTTTARGFFGPGTRLTVL.

This clone has only one observation. The chain joins TRBV6-5 to TRBJ1-2; D is unclear. CDR3 length equals 16 residues. CDR1 and CDR2 (germline): MNHEY, SVGAGI. Trimming pared 2 bases from V and 2 bases from J, leaving 15 bases between. DNA for the CDR3: TGTGCCAGCAGTTACGTTCAAGCAGGCGGGAACTATGGCTACACCTTC. It is translated as CASSYVQAGGNYGYTF.

This chain uses TRBV6-5 with TRBJ2-5; TRBD2 is a possible D gene (6 bases). V was cut by 8 bases and J by 5 bases, with 15 bases left in between. Germline V gene data show CDR1 as MNHEY and CDR2 as SVGAGI. The CDR3 loop spans 13 amino acids. CDR3 nucleotide sequence: TGTGCCAGCTCCTTGGGGGAGGAGGAGACCCAGTACTTC. The encoded protein is CASSLGEEETQYF.

V and J are TRBV28 and TRBJ2-5; TRBD1 agrees at 12 bases. Per germline, CDR1 MDHEN and CDR2 SYDVKM. V gave up 3 bases and J gave up 2 bases; unmatched junction bases: 4. This CDR3 spans 16 amino acids. This chain's CDR3 is CASSLGTGGRQETQYF. Written as DNA, the CDR3 is TGTGCCAGCAGTTTGGGGACAGGGGGCAGGCAAGAGACCCAGTACTTC. Full variable domain (rest looked up from reference TRBV28 and TRBJ2-5): DVKVTQSSRYLVKRTGEKVFLECVQDMDHENMFWYRQDPGLGLRLIYFSYDVKMKEKGDIPEGYSVSREKKERFSLILESASTNQTSMYLCASSLGTGGRQETQYFGPGTRLLVL.

The chain uses TRBV18 and TRBJ2-3; the D gene is possibly TRBD1 (5 bases). Between the trimmed V and J ends, which lost 1 base and 8 bases, there was a span of 13 bases. This CDR3 is built from 14 residues. Germline CDR1 is KGHSH and CDR2 is LQKENI. Here the CDR3 reads CASSPLKGEGTQYF. CDR3 nucleotides: TGTGCCAGCTCACCACTGAAAGGGGAAGGTACGCAGTATTTT. The variable domain in full, with the rest retrieved from reference TRBV18 and TRBJ2-3, is NAGVMQNPRHLVRRRGQEARLRCSPMKGHSHVYWYRQLPEEGLKFMVYLQKENIIDESGMPKERFSAEFPKEGPSILRIQQVVRGDSAAYFCASSPLKGEGTQYFGPGTRLTVL.

The chain carries TRBV5-1 and TRBJ1-1; TRBD1 is a possible D gene (5 bases). CDR1 and CDR2 (germline): SGHRS, YFSETQ. V lost 1 base and J lost 2, with 9 bases in between. The CDR3 is made up of 14 amino acids. DNA for the CDR3: TGCGCCAGCAGCTTGTTACAGGTCAACACTGAAGCTTTCTTT. Residues: CASSLLQVNTEAFF.

The V call is TRBV7-9, the J call TRBJ2-7; D possibly corresponds to TRBD1 (5 bases). The CDR3 length is 13 residues. Trimming pared 1 base from V and 5 bases from J, leaving 9 bases between. The germline V gene has CDR1 SEHNR and CDR2 FQNEAQ (reference sequence). CDR3: CASSLEGFDEQYF. The CDR3 DNA follows: TGTGCCAGCAGCTTAGAGGGGTTCGACGAGCAGTACTTC.

This clone occurred once. The CDR3 bases are TGTGCCAGCAGTTCATCCCAGGGGGGAATTTCACCCCTCCACTTT. It codes for CASSSSQGGISPLHF. This chain joins TRBV28 and TRBJ1-6; 7 bases are shared with TRBD1. The CDR3 consists of 15 residues. The germline V gene encodes CDR1 MDHEN and CDR2 SYDVKM. Trimming took 4 bases from V and 9 from J; bases not matched to a gene: 9. Variable domain in full (rest from reference TRBV28 and TRBJ1-6): DVKVTQSSRYLVKRTGEKVFLECVQDMDHENMFWYRQDPGLGLRLIYFSYDVKMKEKGDIPEGYSVSREKKERFSLILESASTNQTSMYLCASSSSQGGISPLHFGNGTRLTVT.

With regard to this clone: Compared with germline, one end of the junction differs, possibly owing to a read error. This sequence joins TRBV9 and TRBJ2-7; 7 bases agree with TRBD1. The CDR3 is 12 amino acids. Germline CDR1 is SGDLS and CDR2 is YYNGEE. In DNA form, the CDR3 reads TGTGCCAGCAGGGACCCATCCCGGGACAGCTGGTTC. It is translated as CASRDPSRDSWF.

The CDR3 sequence: CASSREFSDSNQPQHF. The CDR3 DNA reads TGTGCCAGTAGTAGGGAGTTCTCAGATAGCAATCAGCCCCAGCATTTT. The chain combines TRBV19 with TRBJ1-5; D is ambiguous. Trimming shortened V by 4 bases and J by 0 bases, and 13 bases separated the two germline ends. CDR1 and CDR2 from the germline V gene are LNHDA and SQIVND (reference sequence). The length of the CDR3 is 16 residues.

The chain joins TRBV16 to TRBJ1-6; no definite D call. Trimming shortened V by 2 bases and J by 7 bases, and 9 bases separated the two germline ends. This CDR3 region has 14 residues. Germline values: CDR1 KGHSY, CDR2 FQNENV. The CDR3 region has the DNA TGTGCCAGCAGCCAAAACAGTGCGAATTCACCCCTCCACTTT. It yields the protein CASSQNSANSPLHF.

The rearrangement links TRBV27 to TRBJ1-2; weak D call: TRBD1 (6 bases). Trimming cost V 6 bases and J 0 bases, with 8 bases left between them. This CDR3 has 13 amino acids. Germline V lookup: CDR1 MNHEY, CDR2 SMNVEV (reference sequence). CDR3 sequence reads: CASRRTANYGYTF. CDR3 in DNA: TGTGCCAGCAGGCGGACAGCTAACTATGGCTACACCTTC.

The rearrangement links TRBV5-5 to TRBJ1-4; D may be TRBD1 (5 bases). Germline assignment: CDR1 SGHKS and CDR2 YYEKEE (reference sequence). The CDR3 is 15 amino acids. V was shortened by 2 bases and J by 4 bases, with 12 bases between the two germline ends. Here the CDR3 DNA reads TGTGCCAGCAGCTTCGGGGGTAGTCGTAATGAAAAACTGTTTTTT. Its protein product is CASSFGGSRNEKLFF.

The genes are TRBV5-8 and TRBJ2-7; 7 nucleotides match TRBD2. Looked up from germline, CDR1 is SGHTS and CDR2 is YDEGEE. This CDR3 contains 15 residues. V lost 3 bases and J lost 5; bases outside the gene matches: 11. CDR3 nucleotides: TGTGCCAGCAGCTCTGACGGTGGGGCGGGAGACGAGCAGTACTTC. Translating it yields CASSSDGGAGDEQYF.

This chain joins TRBV11-2 and TRBJ2-3, with 10 positions matching TRBD2. CDR3 length equals 14 residues. V lost 4 bases to trimming and J lost 6 bases; unmatched junction nucleotides: 4. Germline loops: CDR1 SGHAT, CDR2 FQNNGV. The CDR3: CASSSGLAADTQYF. CDR3 nucleotide sequence: TGTGCCAGCAGCTCCGGACTAGCGGCGGATACGCAGTATTTT.